The 10 T cell receptor beta chains given below trace back to one sample, sequenced in a study of beta chain features in type 1 diabetes. The entirety of the isolated RNA underwent reverse transcription, so expressed TCRB transcripts were sequenced. The assay was immunoSEQ multiplex PCR, and TCRdb's table has in-frame clones only and misses some. Counted here are 150,000 to 200,000 clones, less than 9.5% occurring once; the ten biggest clones make up about 2.5%. Sequenced: central memory CD4+ T cells from blood. The receptor source for this set is a woman aged 18 to 35 in good health.

In the case of this clone: Other DNA variants within this sample encode the same CDR3. CDR3 bases: TGTGCCAGCAGCTTAGGGACAGGGAGAGAGACCCAGTACTTC. This sequence encodes CASSLGTGRETQYF. J is TRBJ2-5 and V is TRBV7-2; 8 nucleotides align to TRBD1. This CDR3 comprises 14 residues. V lost 1 base, J lost 4 bases, and 2 bases stayed unmatched. Per the germline V gene, CDR1 is SGHTA and CDR2 is FQGNSA.

V and J are TRBV20-1 and TRBJ2-7; possible D gene TRBD2, 6 bases. CDR3 length: 11 amino acids. V lost 5 bases and J 7 bases, leaving 12 bases between the germline ends. Germline V gives CDR1 DFQATT, CDR2 SNEGSKA (reference sequence). CDR3 nucleotide sequence: TGCAGTGCTGGCGGGGTGGGGGAGCAGTACTTC. Its protein product is CSAGGVGEQYF.

This clone turned up a few times. This rearrangement joins TRBV7-2 to TRBJ2-2, with 8 bases fitting TRBD2. V lost 6 bases, J lost 4 bases, and 7 bases stayed unmatched. The CDR3 is made up of 15 amino acids. Germline assignment: CDR1 SGHTA and CDR2 FQGNSA. Written as DNA, the CDR3 is TGTGCCAGCAGTACCGGACTAGCCTTCACCGGGGAGCTGTTTTTT. As protein: CASSTGLAFTGELFF.

This clone was observed a handful of times. The rearrangement joins TRBV7-8 to TRBJ2-2, with 14 nucleotides matching TRBD2. Trimming cost V 1 base and J 7 bases; bases outside gene matches: 5. The CDR3 contains 17 residues. Per germline, CDR1 SGHVS and CDR2 FQNEAQ. Here the CDR3 reads CASSLVGTSGSFGELFF. The CDR3 DNA sequence: TGTGCCAGCAGCTTAGTGGGGACTAGCGGGAGTTTCGGGGAGCTGTTTTTT.

This clone has only a few counts. The V and J genes are TRBV30 and TRBJ1-2; 9 bases fit TRBD1. Looked up from germline, CDR1 is GTSNPN and CDR2 is SVGIG (reference sequence). V shed 2 bases and J 3 bases; nucleotides not matched to a gene: 1. CDR3 length equals 13 residues. The CDR3 spells CAWSRQGDYGYTF. The CDR3 DNA reads TGTGCCTGGAGTCGACAGGGGGACTATGGCTACACCTTC.

This chain links TRBV5-1 with TRBJ2-2; no clear D. Germline V gene lookup returns CDR1 SGHRS and CDR2 YFSETQ. V gave up 1 base and J gave up 1 base, with 8 bases separating them. This CDR3 has 15 amino acids. The chain's CDR3 is CASSLRARNTGELFF. CDR3 DNA: TGCGCCAGCAGCTTGAGAGCGCGGAACACCGGGGAGCTGTTTTTT.

The rearrangement links TRBV28 to TRBJ1-1, with no clear D. The germline CDR1 and CDR2 sequences are MDHEN and SYDVKM. The V and J ends lost 6 bases and 0 bases respectively, with 8 bases between them. CDR3 length equals 13 residues. The CDR3 sequence is CASSPYLNTEAFF. The DNA for the CDR3 is TGTGCCAGCAGCCCCTACCTGAACACTGAAGCTTTCTTT.

This clone was picked up a small number of times. V gene TRBV4-2 combines with J gene TRBJ2-3; 9 nucleotides align to TRBD2. The V gene's germline CDR1 is LGHNA and CDR2 YNFKEQ. V was pared by 6 bases and J by 2 bases, with 9 bases of the junction left unmatched. The CDR3 sequence is 16 residues long. This CDR3 is CASSPSSGGSTDTQYF. In nucleotides, the CDR3 is TGTGCCAGCAGTCCCTCCAGCGGGGGGTCCACAGATACGCAGTATTTT.

This clone has just a few counts. CDR3 amino acids: CASSELTGGRYEQYF. The CDR3 region has the DNA TGTGCCAGCAGTGAATTGACAGGGGGAAGGTACGAGCAGTACTTC. V is TRBV25-1 and J is TRBJ2-7, with 9 bases that match TRBD1. The junction had 5 bases not matched to a gene; V was cut back by 1 base and J by 4 bases. Germline CDR1 reads MGHDK; CDR2 reads SYGVNS. This CDR3 comprises 15 residues.

This clone has more than one count but fewer than ten. The chain recombines TRBV19 with TRBJ2-3, with 12 bases that match TRBD1. Germline V CDR1 and CDR2: LNHDA, SQIVND (reference sequence). J gave up 6 bases and V 8 bases, and 6 bases lay outside the gene matches. The CDR3 is 14 residues long. In DNA form, the CDR3 reads TGTGCCAGTTCCGCCGGGACAGGGGGCGATACGCAGTATTTT. Its protein product is CASSAGTGGDTQYF.